These 27 T cell receptor beta chains originate from one sample sequenced in a study of OX40 agonist ivuxolimab in advanced cancers. Sequenced by immunoSEQ multiplex PCR; TCRdb stores in-frame clones only, minus some. The sample lists approximately 80,000 clones, 80% to 95% seen once, with 0.33% in the top ten. The sequencing used CD4+ or CD8+ T cells sorted from blood, collected in a trial of the OX40 agonist ivuxolimab. These receptors all stem from an adult with an advanced solid tumor such as melanoma, head and neck, liver or kidney cancer.

The gene calls are TRBV6-5 and TRBJ1-4; D gene ambiguous. Germline assignment: CDR1 MNHEY and CDR2 SVGAGI. There are 13 residues in the CDR3. V was pared by 2 bases and J by 8 bases, with 9 bases between. The CDR3 DNA is TGTGCCAGCAGTTACAGGAAAGGGGAAAAACTGTTTTTT. This sequence encodes CASSYRKGEKLFF.

The V call is TRBV19, the J call TRBJ2-5; possibly TRBD1 for D (5 bases). Trimming shortened V by 6 bases and J by 1 base, and 9 bases separated the two germline ends. The CDR3 consists of 13 residues. Germline V gene lookup returns CDR1 LNHDA and CDR2 SQIVND (reference sequence). CDR3 protein: CASRATAQETQYF. The CDR3, as DNA: TGTGCCAGTAGGGCGACAGCCCAAGAGACCCAGTACTTC.

The V and J genes are TRBV6-5 and TRBJ1-3, with unresolved D. CDR1 is MNHEY and CDR2 is SVGAGI in the germline V gene. CDR3 length: 15 amino acids. Trimming shortened V by 0 bases and J by 8 bases, and 14 bases separated the two germline ends. CDR3 residues: CASSYSMAAGDTIYF. The CDR3, as DNA: TGTGCCAGCAGTTACTCGATGGCTGCTGGGGACACCATATATTTT.

The J gene is TRBJ1-5, the V gene TRBV9; D is undetermined. This CDR3 comprises 14 residues. The V gene's germline CDR1 is SGDLS and CDR2 YYNGEE. V was clipped by 6 bases and J by 0 bases, with 10 bases between them. CDR3 sequence: CASTDLNSNQPQHF. CDR3 DNA sequence: TGTGCCAGCACCGACCTTAATAGCAATCAGCCCCAGCATTTT.

V is TRBV10-3 and J is TRBJ1-2; no clear D gene. The V end was cut by 6 bases, the J end by 1 base, with 9 bases between. Germline CDR1 is ENHRY and CDR2 is SYGVKD. CDR3 length: 13 residues. CDR3 sequence (DNA): TGTGCCATCAGCCCGGTCAGTAACTATGGCTACACCTTC. Translation: CAISPVSNYGYTF.

The chain recombines TRBV10-2 with TRBJ2-2; D ambiguous. The CDR3 runs 13 residues. V lost 7 bases, J lost 2 bases, and 8 bases lay in between. The germline CDR1 and CDR2 sequences are WSHSY and SAAADI. CDR3 in amino acids: CASKSDNTGELFF. DNA of the CDR3: TGCGCCAGCAAGTCAGATAACACCGGGGAGCTGTTTTTT.

This chain joins TRBV7-6 and TRBJ2-5; perhaps TRBD2 as D (6 bases). This CDR3 contains 13 residues. Trimming pared 5 bases from V and 5 bases from J, leaving 12 bases between. The germline V gene has CDR1 SGHVS and CDR2 FNYEAQ. CDR3 bases: TGTGCCAGCAGCCGACTAGTCTCGGAGACCCAGTACTTC. Its translation is CASSRLVSETQYF.

V and J are TRBV28 and TRBJ1-4, with D unclear. Deletions cut 2 bases from V and 5 bases from J, with 6 bases between. Germline CDR1 reads MDHEN; CDR2 reads SYDVKM. This CDR3 is 13 amino acids long. CDR3 sequence reads: CASSLPMNEKLFF. CDR3 bases: TGTGCCAGCAGTTTACCCATGAATGAAAAACTGTTTTTT.

There are a few counts of this clone. The J gene is TRBJ1-2, the V gene TRBV10-1; weak D call: TRBD1 (5 bases). V was shortened by 0 bases and J by 6 bases, with 11 bases between the two germline ends. CDR1 and CDR2 from the germline V gene are WNHNN and SYGVQD (reference sequence). The CDR3 runs to 14 residues. The CDR3 bases are TGCGCCAGCAGTGAGTCGGGGACCCCCCATGGCTACACCTTC. Translation: CASSESGTPHGYTF.

This chain joins TRBV19 and TRBJ2-5, with a weak D call TRBD2 (6 bases). CDR3 length: 13 amino acids. Trimming removed 3 bases at V and 1 base at J, with 6 bases between. Germline values: CDR1 LNHDA, CDR2 SQIVND (reference sequence). The CDR3 nucleotides read TGTGCCAGTAGTATGGGACTCCAAGAGACCCAGTACTTC. Its protein is CASSMGLQETQYF.

Written as DNA, the CDR3 is TGTGCCAGTAGCGCGTGGGCTCGCACAGATACGCAGTATTTT. Its protein is CASSAWARTDTQYF. The chain has TRBV13 and TRBJ2-3; TRBD2 is a possible D gene (5 bases). The V end lost 9 bases, the J end lost 1 base, and 14 bases lay between the germline ends. This CDR3 has 14 residues. CDR1 PRHDT and CDR2 FYEKMQ come from the germline V gene (reference sequence).

The rearrangement uses TRBV18 and TRBJ1-3; perhaps TRBD1 as D (5 bases). Per germline, CDR1 KGHSH and CDR2 LQKENI. The CDR3 has 17 amino acids. The V end was cut by 2 bases, the J end by 1 base, with 15 bases between. The CDR3 nucleotides read TGTGCCAGCTCACCAATTGACAGTTTCCAGTCTGGAAACACCATATATTTT. It specifies CASSPIDSFQSGNTIYF.

The genes are TRBV10-1 and TRBJ2-1, with D possibly matching TRBD1 (6 bases). The CDR3 has 13 amino acids. Germline lookup yields CDR1 WNHNN and CDR2 SYGVQD (reference sequence). Trimming removed 0 bases at V and 13 bases at J, with 13 bases between. CDR3 DNA sequence: TGCGCCAGCAGTGAGTCGCTGGGGGCTGAACAGTTCTTC. Protein product: CASSESLGAEQFF.

The J gene is TRBJ2-5, the V gene TRBV5-1; 10 nucleotides line up with TRBD2. The germline V gene has CDR1 SGHRS and CDR2 YFSETQ. The CDR3 is 19 residues long. The V gene end was trimmed by 0 bases and the J gene end by 0 bases; junction bases not matched to a gene: 11. In nucleotides, the CDR3 is TGCGCCAGCAGCTTGGGTGGTAGCGGGGGGCACCTGTACCAAGAGACCCAGTACTTC. Protein product: CASSLGGSGGHLYQETQYF. Complete variable domain (other parts from reference TRBV5-1 and TRBJ2-5): KAGVTQTPRYLIKTRGQQVTLSCSPISGHRSVSWYQQTPGQGLQFLFEYFSETQRNKGNFPGRFSGRQFSNSRSEMNVSTLELGDSALYLCASSLGGSGGHLYQETQYFGPGTRLLVL.

V usage is TRBV10-3 and J usage is TRBJ2-2; a possible D gene is TRBD1 (9 bases). The CDR3 runs 18 residues. Germline V lookup: CDR1 ENHRY, CDR2 SYGVKD. V lost 6 bases to trimming and J lost 4 bases, with 24 bases between them. The CDR3 DNA sequence: TGTGCCATCAGCCCGGTCGGGAGGGGGACAGGGATCACCGGGGAGCTGTTTTTT. This translates into CAISPVGRGTGITGELFF.

The chain uses TRBV6-1 and TRBJ2-3; D is undetermined. This CDR3 has 14 amino acids. Germline CDR1 MNHNS, CDR2 SASEGT. V dropped 7 bases and J dropped 2 bases, with 13 bases sitting between them. The CDR3 DNA follows: TGTGCCAGCACGATTCAGGATACCACAGATACGCAGTATTTT. The encoded protein is CASTIQDTTDTQYF.

The chain combines TRBV25-1 with TRBJ2-7; maybe TRBD2 (6 bases). Per the germline V gene, CDR1 is MGHDK and CDR2 is SYGVNS. Deletions cut 6 bases from V and 5 bases from J, with 14 bases between. This CDR3 region has 13 residues. The CDR3 bases are TGTGCCAGCAGCCAGGGACTTACGGACGAGCAGTACTTC. Protein sequence: CASSQGLTDEQYF.

The CDR3 is CASSLLSSEQYV. CDR3 bases: TGTGCCAGCAGCTTACTTTCGTCCGAGCAGTACGTC. This chain connects TRBV7-2 to TRBJ2-7; no clear D gene. Germline V gives CDR1 SGHTA, CDR2 FQGNSA. The CDR3 runs to 12 residues. V gave up 2 bases and J gave up 6 bases, with 8 bases separating them.

This chain uses TRBV14 with TRBJ2-5, with 9 bases aligning to TRBD2. J gave up 2 bases and V 4 bases, and 8 bases lay outside the gene matches. Looked up from germline, CDR1 is SGHDN and CDR2 is FVKESK. CDR3 size: 16 residues. CDR3 bases: TGTGCCAGCAGCCGGATTAGCGGGAGAGGACAAGAGACCCAGTACTTC. This translates into CASSRISGRGQETQYF.

J is TRBJ2-7 and V is TRBV11-2, with 8 bases that match TRBD1. V lost 4 bases to trimming and J lost 2 bases; unmatched junction nucleotides: 7. This CDR3 comprises 15 residues. Germline-derived CDR1 and CDR2 are SGHAT and FQNNGV. The CDR3 DNA reads as TGTGCCAGCAGCTCTGACAGGGGCCTAACCTACGAGCAGTACTTC. It codes for CASSSDRGLTYEQYF.

The chain combines TRBV4-2 with TRBJ1-2; D perhaps matches TRBD1 (6 bases). This CDR3 region has 14 residues. Germline assignment: CDR1 LGHNA and CDR2 YNFKEQ. Trimming removed 0 bases from V and 8 bases from J, with 13 bases in between. The CDR3 loop is CASSQDTGSYGYTF. The CDR3, as DNA: TGTGCCAGCAGCCAAGATACAGGGTCCTACGGCTACACCTTC.

The V and J genes are TRBV14 and TRBJ2-1; TRBD2 matches 7 bases. This CDR3 is built from 17 residues. Germline CDR1 and CDR2: SGHDN and FVKESK. V trimming: 0 bases; J trimming: 4 bases; junction bases outside the gene matches: 9. CDR3 sequence reads: CASSQEGLAADYNEQFF. The CDR3 DNA sequence: TGTGCCAGCAGCCAAGAGGGCCTAGCGGCTGATTACAATGAGCAGTTCTTC.

This chain uses TRBV10-1 with TRBJ1-1; perhaps TRBD1 as D (6 bases). Germline V CDR1 and CDR2: WNHNN, SYGVQD (reference sequence). This CDR3 is built from 13 residues. V was trimmed by 9 bases and J by 0 bases, leaving 11 bases between them. Here the CDR3 reads CARTGILNTEAFF. The CDR3, as DNA: TGCGCCAGAACAGGGATACTGAACACTGAAGCTTTCTTT.

The V call is TRBV29-1, the J call TRBJ2-2; TRBD1 might be the D (6 bases). Germline V gene lookup returns CDR1 SQVTM and CDR2 ANQGSEA. CDR3 length equals 13 residues. V was shortened by 5 bases and J by 6 bases, with 13 bases between the two germline ends. The CDR3 is CSVIQGQAGELFF. The CDR3 coding sequence is TGCAGCGTTATACAGGGTCAGGCCGGGGAGCTGTTTTTT.

The rearrangement joins TRBV5-1 to TRBJ2-6, with D unresolved. V dropped 5 bases and J dropped 1 base, with 4 bases sitting between them. In germline, CDR1 is SGHRS, CDR2 YFSETQ. This CDR3 is built from 13 residues. DNA for the CDR3: TGCGCCAGCAGGGAGTCTGGGGCCAACGTCCTGACTTTC. Residues: CASRESGANVLTF.

The V gene is TRBV7-2, the J gene TRBJ1-3; D is possibly TRBD1 (6 bases). Germline V gene sequence: CDR1 SGHTA, CDR2 FQGNSA. Between the trimmed V and J ends, which lost 1 base and 7 bases, there was a span of 14 bases. This CDR3 is 15 amino acids long. CDR3 residues: CASSLEVGAENTIYF. The DNA for the CDR3 is TGTGCCAGCAGCTTAGAGGTGGGGGCGGAGAACACCATATATTTT.

The chain employs TRBV2 and TRBJ2-1, with D possibly being TRBD1 (6 bases). This CDR3 has 13 amino acids. In germline, CDR1 is SNHLY, CDR2 FYNNEI. V lost 8 bases, J lost 3 bases, and 11 bases lay in between. DNA of the CDR3: TGTGCCAGCGAAAGGACAGTCTACAATGAGCAGTTCTTC. Its protein product is CASERTVYNEQFF.